What follows are 26 T cell receptor beta chains derived from one specimen sequenced in a study of Ad26.COV2.S vaccination and SARS-CoV-2 variants. Assay used: immunoSEQ multiplex PCR; TCRdb lists only in-frame clones, some missing. The sample yields 350,000 to 400,000 clones, more than 85% seen once. As to treatment: around 19 received Ad26.COV2.S at low or high dose, single or two shots; several received placebo; per-sample allocation not given. Day 63 after the first injection of vaccine or placebo was the sampling time. This specimen was peripheral blood, taken in a trial of Ad26.COV2.S vaccine versus placebo. Receptor source: a person aged 18 to 59 who received the Ad26.COV2.S COVID-19 vaccine or a placebo.

V gene TRBV5-6 combines with J gene TRBJ2-5; the D gene is possibly TRBD2 (5 bases). V was trimmed by 1 base and J by 5 bases, leaving 18 bases between them. The CDR3 covers 16 residues. Germline assignment: CDR1 SGHDT and CDR2 YYEEEE. The CDR3 DNA reads TGTGCCAGCAGCTTGCCAGCCCGGGGTACGGGTGAGACCCAGTACTTC. It translates to CASSLPARGTGETQYF.

The CDR3 DNA reads as TGTGCCAGCAGCTCGGGGGGGAGGGCGGAGCCCCAGCATTTT. Protein product: CASSSGGRAEPQHF. This chain connects TRBV9 to TRBJ1-5; D might be TRBD1 (5 bases). The CDR3 has 14 amino acids. V gave up 4 bases and J gave up 8 bases, with 16 bases separating them. Germline V CDR1 and CDR2: SGDLS, YYNGEE.

The chain joins TRBV5-1 to TRBJ2-7; D perhaps matches TRBD2 (6 bases). Germline V lookup: CDR1 SGHRS, CDR2 YFSETQ. V was shortened by 5 bases and J by 1 base, with 16 bases between the two germline ends. CDR3 length: 15 amino acids. The CDR3 protein is CASRGDPGLSYEQYF. The CDR3 DNA is TGCGCCAGCAGGGGGGATCCGGGACTTTCCTACGAGCAGTACTTC.

CDR3 nucleotides: TGTGCCAGCAGTGCAGATTGGGACGGAAATTTTTACACCGGGGAGCTGTTTTTT. It yields the protein CASSADWDGNFYTGELFF. The chain combines TRBV6-1 with TRBJ2-2; perhaps D is TRBD1 or TRBD2 (5 bases each). V shed 4 bases and J shed 3 bases, with 21 bases lying between them. Looked up from germline, CDR1 is MNHNS and CDR2 is SASEGT. The CDR3 is 18 residues long.

The chain employs TRBV11-3 and TRBJ2-3; weak D call: TRBD1 (6 bases). Trimming pared 4 bases from V and 5 bases from J, leaving 10 bases between. CDR1 is SGHNT, CDR2 YENEEA, per germline. The CDR3 is made up of 13 amino acids. The CDR3 nucleotides read TGTGCCAGCAGCTCAGGGGTCCTAGATACGCAGTATTTT. Translation: CASSSGVLDTQYF. Supplemented by reference TRBV11-3 and TRBJ2-3, the full variable domain reads EAGVVQSPRYKIIEKKQPVAFWCNPISGHNTLYWYLQNLGQGPELLIRYENEEAVDDSQLPKDRFSAERLKGVDSTLKIQPAELGDSAVYLCASSSGVLDTQYFGPGTRLTVL.

The chain employs TRBV4-1 and TRBJ1-1; D is uncertain. This CDR3 is built from 12 residues. Germline V gene sequence: CDR1 MGHRA, CDR2 YSYEKL. V was trimmed by 4 bases and J by 8 bases, leaving 11 bases between them. CDR3 DNA sequence: TGCGCCAGCAGCCGACCCGGGCCAGAAGCTTTCTTT. It encodes CASSRPGPEAFF.

This chain joins TRBV4-2 and TRBJ1-2; TRBD1 is a possible D gene (6 bases). From germline, CDR1 is LGHNA and CDR2 YNFKEQ. V lost 2 bases and J lost 5, with 15 bases in between. The CDR3 consists of 15 residues. Written as DNA, the CDR3 is TGTGCCAGCAGCCAATCAACCGGGACACTGTATGGCTACACCTTC. It is translated as CASSQSTGTLYGYTF.

The rearrangement links TRBV5-1 to TRBJ1-3; TRBD1 might be the D (6 bases). This CDR3 has 15 amino acids. Germline V gene lookup returns CDR1 SGHRS and CDR2 YFSETQ. The V and J ends lost 0 bases and 2 bases respectively, with 9 bases between them. Here the CDR3 DNA reads TGCGCCAGCAGCTTGGCTCGGGGGCCTGGAAACACCATATATTTT. It codes for CASSLARGPGNTIYF.

The rearrangement links TRBV19 to TRBJ2-1, with 9 bases fitting TRBD1. From germline, CDR1 is LNHDA and CDR2 SQIVND (reference sequence). J gave up 9 bases and V 4 bases, and 7 bases lay outside the gene matches. The CDR3 is 14 residues long. CDR3 region: CASSTRTGEVEQFF. DNA for the CDR3: TGTGCCAGTAGTACTAGGACAGGGGAGGTTGAGCAGTTCTTC.

The chain is built from TRBV6-5 and TRBJ2-7, with TRBD2 matching 8 bases. Losses at the gene ends were 7 bases for V and 4 bases for J; bases not matched to a gene: 6. Germline CDR1 and CDR2: MNHEY and SVGAGI. This CDR3 has 13 amino acids. The CDR3 protein is CASMAGGLYEQYF. DNA of the CDR3: TGTGCCAGCATGGCGGGGGGCCTATACGAGCAGTACTTC.

The rearrangement links TRBV12-3 or TRBV12-4 to TRBJ1-1; no reliable D call. V was trimmed by 3 bases and J by 7 bases, leaving 9 bases between them. The CDR3 is 12 amino acids. Written as DNA, the CDR3 is TGTGCCAGCAGTTTGGGGTTTTTTGAAGCTTTCTTT. Encoded protein: CASSLGFFEAFF.

Only one count was recorded for this clone. The chain uses TRBV19 and TRBJ1-1, with D possibly matching TRBD1 (6 bases). The CDR3 totals 14 residues. The germline V gene encodes CDR1 LNHDA and CDR2 SQIVND (reference sequence). The germline V and J ends were trimmed by 3 bases and 3 bases, with 11 bases remaining between them. CDR3 loop: CASSISGADTEAFF. As DNA, the CDR3 is TGTGCCAGTAGTATTTCAGGGGCCGACACTGAAGCTTTCTTT.

V and J are TRBV5-6 and TRBJ2-2; TRBD1 might be the D (5 bases). The ends were cut back, 2 bases at V and 6 bases at J, with 11 bases in the middle. The CDR3 loop spans 14 amino acids. Germline CDR1 SGHDT, CDR2 YYEEEE. In DNA form, the CDR3 reads TGTGCCAGCAGCTTTATTCAGGGTGCCGGGGAGCTGTTTTTT. Amino acids: CASSFIQGAGELFF. The whole variable domain, remainder taken from reference TRBV5-6 and TRBJ2-2, is DAGVTQSPTHLIKTRGQQVTLRCSPKSGHDTVSWYQQALGQGPQFIFQYYEEEERQRGNFPDRFSGHQFPNYSSELNVNALLLGDSALYLCASSFIQGAGELFFGEGSRLTVL.

The chain combines TRBV29-1 with TRBJ1-2, with D unresolved. Trimming cost V 6 bases and J 7 bases, with 18 bases left between them. This CDR3 contains 13 residues. Germline-derived CDR1 and CDR2 are SQVTM and ANQGSEA. The CDR3 sequence: CSVGEGFIAGYTF. In DNA form, the CDR3 reads TGCAGCGTCGGAGAGGGTTTCATTGCTGGCTACACCTTC. Drawing the rest from reference TRBV29-1 and TRBJ1-2, the complete variable domain is SAVISQKPSRDICQRGTSLTIQCQVDSQVTMMFWYRQQPGQSLTLIATANQGSEATYESGFVIDKFPISRPNLTFSTLTVSNMSPEDSSIYLCSVGEGFIAGYTFGSGTRLTVV.

The chain recombines TRBV11-2 with TRBJ1-1; no clear D gene. Germline V gene data show CDR1 as SGHAT and CDR2 as FQNNGV. The CDR3 loop spans 14 amino acids. V lost 4 bases, J lost 1 base, and 10 bases lay in between. CDR3 residues: CASSSLIRNTEAFF. CDR3 DNA: TGTGCCAGCAGCTCCCTAATAAGGAACACTGAAGCTTTCTTT.

The chain links TRBV3-1 (or the pseudogene TRBV3-2) to TRBJ1-1; weak D call: TRBD1 (5 bases). V was clipped by 0 bases and J by 1 base, with 9 bases between them. Per the germline V gene, CDR1 is LGHDT and CDR2 is YNNKEL (reference sequence). This CDR3 is 15 amino acids long. CDR3 amino acids: CASSQESQGNTEAFF. Written as DNA, the CDR3 is TGTGCCAGCAGCCAAGAGAGTCAGGGGAACACTGAAGCTTTCTTT.

J is TRBJ2-7 and V is TRBV3-1 (or the pseudogene TRBV3-2); TRBD2 matches at 8 bases. Germline V gene data show CDR1 as LGHDT and CDR2 as YNNKEL (reference sequence). The CDR3 totals 13 residues. V was clipped by 6 bases and J by 1 base; unmatched bases: 2. CDR3 protein: CASSRGGSYEQYF. CDR3 sequence (DNA): TGTGCCAGCAGTCGGGGGGGATCCTACGAGCAGTACTTC.

This clone was detected many times. The chain couples TRBV6-1 to TRBJ1-6; perhaps TRBD1 as D (5 bases). The CDR3 consists of 15 residues. Trimming left V 1 base short and J 6 bases short, with 10 bases between. Germline V gene sequence: CDR1 MNHNS, CDR2 SASEGT. In DNA form, the CDR3 reads TGTGCCAGCAGTGAAGAGGGACGGGCTAATTCACCCCTCCACTTT. Translation gives CASSEEGRANSPLHF.

V is TRBV6-5 and J is TRBJ1-3; no clear D gene. The CDR3 length is 15 residues. CDR1 is MNHEY, CDR2 SVGAGI, per germline. V lost 6 bases and J 0 bases, leaving 12 bases between the germline ends. CDR3 residues: CASSRHHSSGNTIYF. The CDR3 DNA follows: TGTGCCAGCAGCCGTCATCATAGCTCTGGAAACACCATATATTTT.

The chain links TRBV19 to TRBJ1-5, with a possible D match to TRBD1 (5 bases). V gave up 2 bases and J gave up 1 base, with 9 bases separating them. The length of the CDR3 is 15 residues. Looked up from germline, CDR1 is LNHDA and CDR2 is SQIVND (reference sequence). The CDR3 loop reads CASSISGFSNQPQHF. The CDR3, as DNA: TGTGCCAGTAGTATATCAGGGTTCAGCAATCAGCCCCAGCATTTT.

This chain joins TRBV9 and TRBJ1-1, with 7 positions matching TRBD1. The CDR3 loop spans 13 amino acids. V lost 3 bases and J lost 6; bases outside the gene matches: 5. CDR1 SGDLS and CDR2 YYNGEE come from the germline V gene. For the CDR3, the DNA is TGTGCCAGCAGCGGTAGGAGGGGGCCTGAAGCTTTCTTT. Encoded protein: CASSGRRGPEAFF.

The chain couples TRBV19 to TRBJ1-1, with 7 bases matching TRBD1. The CDR3 runs 17 residues. Germline V gene lookup returns CDR1 LNHDA and CDR2 SQIVND (reference sequence). J lost 3 bases, V lost 0 bases, and 10 bases had no gene match. CDR3 in amino acids: CASSIDHGEGADTEAFF. The CDR3 DNA reads as TGTGCCAGTAGTATAGATCATGGGGAGGGGGCGGACACTGAAGCTTTCTTT.

The chain carries TRBV6-5 and TRBJ1-5, with 8 positions matching TRBD1. The CDR3 contains 15 residues. The germline CDR1 and CDR2 sequences are MNHEY and SVGAGI. V trimming: 6 bases; J trimming: 6 bases; junction bases outside the gene matches: 10. The CDR3 here is CASSVDRVEGQPQHF. The CDR3 nucleotides are TGTGCCAGCAGCGTGGACAGGGTTGAGGGTCAGCCCCAGCATTTT.

The rearrangement uses TRBV10-3 and TRBJ1-1, with a weak D call TRBD1 (5 bases). The CDR3 is 12 amino acids. The V gene's germline CDR1 is ENHRY and CDR2 SYGVKD. Trimming took 6 bases from V and 4 from J, leaving 9 bases between them. For the CDR3, the DNA is TGTGCCATCAGCGAAACAGGCACTGAAGCTTTCTTT. This codes for CAISETGTEAFF.

In this sample, this clone turned up a few times. This chain uses TRBV7-9 with TRBJ1-2; D perhaps matches TRBD1 (5 bases). V was cut by 8 bases and J by 3 bases, with 16 bases left in between. The CDR3 is 14 residues long. Per germline, CDR1 SEHNR and CDR2 FQNEAQ (reference sequence). The CDR3 spells CASGQYKSDYGYTF. The CDR3 DNA follows: TGTGCCAGCGGACAATACAAAAGCGACTATGGCTACACCTTC.

This clone was picked up one time. V usage is TRBV5-1 and J usage is TRBJ1-1, with 8 bases fitting TRBD1. The CDR3 contains 15 residues. V lost 4 bases, J lost 6 bases, and 11 bases stayed unmatched. Per the germline V gene, CDR1 is SGHRS and CDR2 is YFSETQ. This CDR3 is CASSRRQGRDAEAFF. Written as DNA, the CDR3 is TGCGCCAGCAGCCGGCGACAGGGGAGAGACGCTGAAGCTTTCTTT.